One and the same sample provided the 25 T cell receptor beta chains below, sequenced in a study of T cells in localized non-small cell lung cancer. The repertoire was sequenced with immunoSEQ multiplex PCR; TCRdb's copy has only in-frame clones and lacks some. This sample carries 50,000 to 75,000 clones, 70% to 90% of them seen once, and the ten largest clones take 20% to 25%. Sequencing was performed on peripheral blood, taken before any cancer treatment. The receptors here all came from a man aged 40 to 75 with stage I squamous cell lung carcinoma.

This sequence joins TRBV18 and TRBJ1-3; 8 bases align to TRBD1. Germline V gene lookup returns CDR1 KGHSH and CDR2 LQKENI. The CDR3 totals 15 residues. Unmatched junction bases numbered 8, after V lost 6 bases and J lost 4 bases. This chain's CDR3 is CASSPGQAGGNTIYF. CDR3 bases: TGTGCCAGCTCCCCGGGACAGGCGGGCGGAAACACCATATATTTT.

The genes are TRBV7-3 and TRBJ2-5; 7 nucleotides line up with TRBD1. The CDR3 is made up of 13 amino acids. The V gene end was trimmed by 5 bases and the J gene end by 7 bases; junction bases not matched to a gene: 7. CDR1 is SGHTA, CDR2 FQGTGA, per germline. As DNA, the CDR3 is TGTGCCAGCAGCACGGGACAGTCAAGGACCCAGTACTTC. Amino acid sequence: CASSTGQSRTQYF.

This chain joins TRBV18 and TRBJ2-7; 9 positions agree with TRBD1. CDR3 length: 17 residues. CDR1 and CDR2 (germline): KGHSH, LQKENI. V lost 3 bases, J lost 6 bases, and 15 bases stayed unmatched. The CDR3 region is CASSPGQGSFPPLEQYF. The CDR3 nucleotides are TGTGCCAGCTCACCGGGACAGGGTAGTTTTCCCCCCCTCGAGCAGTACTTC.

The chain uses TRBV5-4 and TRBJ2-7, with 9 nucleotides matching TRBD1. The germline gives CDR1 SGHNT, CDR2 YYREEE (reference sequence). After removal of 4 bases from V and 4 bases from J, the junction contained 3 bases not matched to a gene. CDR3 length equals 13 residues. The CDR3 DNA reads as TGTGCCAGCAGCATGGGACAGGGATACGAGCAGTACTTC. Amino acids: CASSMGQGYEQYF.

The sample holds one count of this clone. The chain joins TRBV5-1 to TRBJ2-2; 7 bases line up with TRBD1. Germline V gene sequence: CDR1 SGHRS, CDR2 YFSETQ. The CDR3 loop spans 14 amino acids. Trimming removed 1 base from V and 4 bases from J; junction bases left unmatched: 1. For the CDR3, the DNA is TGCGCCAGCAGCTTGCCAGGGGGCACCGGGGAGCTGTTTTTT. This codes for CASSLPGGTGELFF.

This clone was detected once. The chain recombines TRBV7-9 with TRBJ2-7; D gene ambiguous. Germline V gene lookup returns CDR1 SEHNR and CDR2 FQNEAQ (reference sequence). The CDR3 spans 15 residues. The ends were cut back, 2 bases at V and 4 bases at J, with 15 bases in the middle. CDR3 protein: CASSLPKVLSYEQYF. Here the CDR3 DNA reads TGTGCCAGCAGCTTACCAAAGGTCCTCTCTTACGAGCAGTACTTC.

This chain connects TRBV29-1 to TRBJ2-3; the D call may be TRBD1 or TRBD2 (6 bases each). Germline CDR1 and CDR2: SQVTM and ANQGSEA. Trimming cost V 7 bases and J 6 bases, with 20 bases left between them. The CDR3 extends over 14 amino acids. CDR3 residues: CSAGGRTEVDTQYF. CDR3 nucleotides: TGCAGCGCCGGGGGACGGACAGAGGTCGATACGCAGTATTTT.

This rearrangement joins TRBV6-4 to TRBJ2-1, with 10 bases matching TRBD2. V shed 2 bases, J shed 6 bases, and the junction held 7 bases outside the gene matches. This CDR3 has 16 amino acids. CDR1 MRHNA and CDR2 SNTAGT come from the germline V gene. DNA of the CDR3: TGTGCCAGCAGTGACGTGGCTAGCGGGAGCCCCAATGAGCAGTTCTTC. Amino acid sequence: CASSDVASGSPNEQFF.

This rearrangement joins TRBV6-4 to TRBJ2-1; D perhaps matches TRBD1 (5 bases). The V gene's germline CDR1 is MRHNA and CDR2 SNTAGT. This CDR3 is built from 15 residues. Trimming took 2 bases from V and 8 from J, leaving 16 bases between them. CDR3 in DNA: TGTGCCAGCAGTGACGGTCCAGCGAGCAGGGATGAGCAGTTCTTC. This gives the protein CASSDGPASRDEQFF.

Written as DNA, the CDR3 is TGTGCCAGCAGTGCCAAAGAGACCCAGTACTTC. It is translated as CASSAKETQYF. This chain joins TRBV27 and TRBJ2-5; D uncertain. The germline V gene has CDR1 MNHEY and CDR2 SMNVEV (reference sequence). The CDR3 has 11 residues. V gave up 5 bases and J gave up 3 bases, with 4 bases separating them.

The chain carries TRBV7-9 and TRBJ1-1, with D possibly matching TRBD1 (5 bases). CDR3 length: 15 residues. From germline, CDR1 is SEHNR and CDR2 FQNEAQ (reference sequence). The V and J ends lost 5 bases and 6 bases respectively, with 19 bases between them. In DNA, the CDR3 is TGTGCCAGCAGCCCGACTCTGGGGGGTAGGGCTGAAGCTTTCTTT. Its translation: CASSPTLGGRAEAFF.

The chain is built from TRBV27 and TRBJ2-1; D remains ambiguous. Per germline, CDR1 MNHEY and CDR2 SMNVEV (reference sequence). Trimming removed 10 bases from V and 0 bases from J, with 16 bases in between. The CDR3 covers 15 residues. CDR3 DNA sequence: TGTGCCACCTACCGAAACAGCGTCTCCTACAATGAGCAGTTCTTC. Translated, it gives CATYRNSVSYNEQFF.

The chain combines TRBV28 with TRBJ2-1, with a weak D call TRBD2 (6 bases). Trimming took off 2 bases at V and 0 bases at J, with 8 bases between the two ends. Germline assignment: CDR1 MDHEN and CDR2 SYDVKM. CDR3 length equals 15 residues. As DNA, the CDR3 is TGTGCCAGCAGTTTAGGGGGGAGCTCCTACAATGAGCAGTTCTTC. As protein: CASSLGGSSYNEQFF.

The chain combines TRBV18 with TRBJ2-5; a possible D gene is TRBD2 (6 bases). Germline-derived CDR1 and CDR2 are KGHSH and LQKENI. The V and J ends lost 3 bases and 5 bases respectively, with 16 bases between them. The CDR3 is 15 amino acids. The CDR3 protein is CASSPQDYSAETQYF. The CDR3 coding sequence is TGTGCCAGCTCACCCCAGGACTATTCTGCTGAGACCCAGTACTTC.

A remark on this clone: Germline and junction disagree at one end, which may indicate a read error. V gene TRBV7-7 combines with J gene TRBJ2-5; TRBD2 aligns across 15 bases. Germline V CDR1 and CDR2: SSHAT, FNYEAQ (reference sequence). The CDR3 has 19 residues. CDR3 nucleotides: TGTGCTAGCAGCTTAGGAGGACTAGCGGGAGGGCCTCCGTTGGAGACCCAGTACTTC. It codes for CASSLGGLAGGPPLETQYF.

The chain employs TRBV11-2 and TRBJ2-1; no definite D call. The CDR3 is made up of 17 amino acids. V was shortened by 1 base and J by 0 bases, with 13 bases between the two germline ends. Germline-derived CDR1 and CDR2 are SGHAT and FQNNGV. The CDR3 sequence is CASSLAPDLSSYNEQFF. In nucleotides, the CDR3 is TGTGCCAGCAGCTTAGCCCCCGACCTGAGCTCCTACAATGAGCAGTTCTTC.

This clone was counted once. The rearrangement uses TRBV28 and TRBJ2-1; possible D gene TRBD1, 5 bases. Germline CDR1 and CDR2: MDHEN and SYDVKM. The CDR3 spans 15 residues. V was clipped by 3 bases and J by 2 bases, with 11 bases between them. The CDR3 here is CASSFVQGPYNEQFF. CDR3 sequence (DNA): TGTGCCAGCAGTTTCGTCCAGGGCCCCTACAATGAGCAGTTCTTC.

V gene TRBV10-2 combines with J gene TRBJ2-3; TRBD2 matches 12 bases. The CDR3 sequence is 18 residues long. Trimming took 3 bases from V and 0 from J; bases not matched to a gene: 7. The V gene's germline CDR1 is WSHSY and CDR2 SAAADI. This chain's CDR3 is CASSDGSLAGGSTDTQYF. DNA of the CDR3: TGCGCCAGCAGTGACGGGTCTCTAGCGGGAGGGAGCACAGATACGCAGTATTTT.

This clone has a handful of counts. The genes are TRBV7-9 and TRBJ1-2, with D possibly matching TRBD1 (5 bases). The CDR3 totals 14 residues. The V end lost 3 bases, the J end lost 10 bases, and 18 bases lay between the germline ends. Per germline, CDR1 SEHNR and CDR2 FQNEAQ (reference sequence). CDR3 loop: CASSFVGTVPSYTF. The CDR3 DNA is TGTGCCAGCAGCTTCGTCGGGACGGTTCCGTCCTACACCTTC.

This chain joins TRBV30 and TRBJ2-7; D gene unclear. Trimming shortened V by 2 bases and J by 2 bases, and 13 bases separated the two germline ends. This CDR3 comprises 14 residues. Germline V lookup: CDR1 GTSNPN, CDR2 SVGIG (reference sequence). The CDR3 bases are TGTGCCTGGAGTCTAGGCACGCAGACCTACGAGCAGTACTTC. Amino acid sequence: CAWSLGTQTYEQYF.

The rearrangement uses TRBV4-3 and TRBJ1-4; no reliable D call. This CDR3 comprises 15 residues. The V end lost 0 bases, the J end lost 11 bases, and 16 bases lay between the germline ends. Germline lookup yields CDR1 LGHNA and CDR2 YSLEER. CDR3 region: CASSQDRSGREKLFF. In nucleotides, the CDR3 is TGCGCCAGCAGCCAAGATCGGAGCGGGAGGGAGAAACTGTTTTTT.

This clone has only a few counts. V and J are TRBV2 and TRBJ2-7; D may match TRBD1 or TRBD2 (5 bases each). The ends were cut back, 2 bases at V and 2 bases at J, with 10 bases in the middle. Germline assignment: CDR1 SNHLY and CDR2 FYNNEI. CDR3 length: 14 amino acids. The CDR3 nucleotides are TGTGCCAGCAGTGAAAGGCAGGGAGCCTACGAGCAGTACTTC. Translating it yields CASSERQGAYEQYF.

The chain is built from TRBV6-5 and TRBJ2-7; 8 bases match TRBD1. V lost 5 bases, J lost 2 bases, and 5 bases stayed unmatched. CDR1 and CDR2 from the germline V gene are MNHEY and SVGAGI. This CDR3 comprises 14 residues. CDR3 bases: TGTGCCAGCAGTCCGGGACAGGACCCCTACGAGCAGTACTTC. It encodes CASSPGQDPYEQYF.

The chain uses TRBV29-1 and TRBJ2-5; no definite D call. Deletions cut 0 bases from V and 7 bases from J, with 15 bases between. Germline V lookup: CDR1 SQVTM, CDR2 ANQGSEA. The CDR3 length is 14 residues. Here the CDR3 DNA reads TGCAGCGTTGAAGATCGAATTGGCGCCAGGACCCAGTACTTC. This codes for CSVEDRIGARTQYF. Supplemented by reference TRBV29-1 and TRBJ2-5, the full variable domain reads SAVISQKPSRDICQRGTSLTIQCQVDSQVTMMFWYRQQPGQSLTLIATANQGSEATYESGFVIDKFPISRPNLTFSTLTVSNMSPEDSSIYLCSVEDRIGARTQYFGPGTRLLVL.

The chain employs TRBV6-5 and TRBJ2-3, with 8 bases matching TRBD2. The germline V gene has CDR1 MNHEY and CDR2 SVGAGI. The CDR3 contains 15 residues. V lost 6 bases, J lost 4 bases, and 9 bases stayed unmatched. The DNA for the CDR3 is TGTGCCAGCAGCCGGGGGGCGGGAGGTGCAGATACGCAGTATTTT. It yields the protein CASSRGAGGADTQYF.